The entry below describes one T cell receptor (beta chain). The sample comes from a study of blood T cell repertoires in COVID-19. Across the study: Material from acute and convalescent COVID-19 was sourced from the United States, Italy and Spain. Sources were T cells, B-cell-depleted T cells, or PBMCs; the material itself was cDNA or gDNA.

Authors' analysis steps: Researchers report that nucleated cell counts were estimated from reference gene primer amplification. Assay used: immunoSEQ multiplex PCR; TCRdb lists only in-frame clones, some missing. V, J and clone size are taken as reported in that table, and D and trimming were inferred from the DNA itself. The data hold about 210,000 clones, with 70% to 90% observed a single time. Germline CDR1 is MDHEN and CDR2 is SYDVKM. This CDR3 spans 15 amino acids. J lost 3 bases, V lost 4 bases, and 2 bases had no gene match. This receptor was taken from a young man with active or convalescent COVID-19. The rearrangement uses TRBV28 and TRBJ2-6; TRBD1 matches at 8 bases. The specimen sequenced was peripheral blood. CDR3: CASSSQGDGANVLTF. DNA of the CDR3: TGTGCCAGCAGTTCACAGGGGGATGGGGCCAACGTCCTGACTTTC.